This T cell receptor (beta chain) was profiled in a study of T cells in Graves' hyperthyroidism and ophthalmopathy. In its sample, this clonotype was seen many times. Its antigen is currently unknown. TCR beta CDR3 region amplification was performed from RNA transcripts. HTBI primers were used for first-round RT-PCR of the TCR CDR3. Each CDR3 protein is one row after TCRdb ran MiXCR on the multiplex PCR reads. The data hold some 150,000 distinct CDR3 sequences, with over 20% observed a single time. CDR1 MNHNY and CDR2 SVGAGI come from the germline V gene (reference sequence). This CDR3 contains 14 residues. V lost 2 bases and J 1 base, leaving 6 bases between the germline ends. The study's findings and limits: Ophthalmopathy was predicted by the model a median of 6.5 months ahead of onset.

The study left out patients who had uncontrolled infection, other autoimmune disease, pregnancy or lactation. Diagnostic assessment was based on clinical symptoms, serum thyroxine and TRAb, thyroid ultrasound and orbital computed tomography. The study collected blood at first hyperthyroidism diagnosis, before any ophthalmopathy symptoms arose. The sequence was collected from a woman aged 45-65 years with Graves' hyperthyroidism that later progressed to Graves' ophthalmopathy. The sample was blood. V and J are TRBV6-6 and TRBJ2-1; D not resolved. The CDR3 DNA reads as TGTGCCAGCAGTTACGGGATGTCCTACAATGAGCAGTTCTTC. Its protein product is CASSYGMSYNEQFF.